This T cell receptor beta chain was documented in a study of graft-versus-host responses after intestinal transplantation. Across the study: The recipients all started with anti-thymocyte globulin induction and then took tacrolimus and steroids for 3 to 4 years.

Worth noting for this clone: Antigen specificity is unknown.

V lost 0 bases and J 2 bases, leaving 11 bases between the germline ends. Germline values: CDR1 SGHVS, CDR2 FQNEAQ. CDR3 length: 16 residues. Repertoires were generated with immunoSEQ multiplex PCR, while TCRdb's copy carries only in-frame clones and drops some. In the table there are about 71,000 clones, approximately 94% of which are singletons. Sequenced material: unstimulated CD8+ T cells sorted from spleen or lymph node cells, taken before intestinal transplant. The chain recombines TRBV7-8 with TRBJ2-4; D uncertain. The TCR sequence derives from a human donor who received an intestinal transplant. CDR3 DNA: TGTGCCAGCAGCTTAGCAGTGTACGCTACCAAAAACATTCAGTACTTC. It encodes CASSLAVYATKNIQYF.